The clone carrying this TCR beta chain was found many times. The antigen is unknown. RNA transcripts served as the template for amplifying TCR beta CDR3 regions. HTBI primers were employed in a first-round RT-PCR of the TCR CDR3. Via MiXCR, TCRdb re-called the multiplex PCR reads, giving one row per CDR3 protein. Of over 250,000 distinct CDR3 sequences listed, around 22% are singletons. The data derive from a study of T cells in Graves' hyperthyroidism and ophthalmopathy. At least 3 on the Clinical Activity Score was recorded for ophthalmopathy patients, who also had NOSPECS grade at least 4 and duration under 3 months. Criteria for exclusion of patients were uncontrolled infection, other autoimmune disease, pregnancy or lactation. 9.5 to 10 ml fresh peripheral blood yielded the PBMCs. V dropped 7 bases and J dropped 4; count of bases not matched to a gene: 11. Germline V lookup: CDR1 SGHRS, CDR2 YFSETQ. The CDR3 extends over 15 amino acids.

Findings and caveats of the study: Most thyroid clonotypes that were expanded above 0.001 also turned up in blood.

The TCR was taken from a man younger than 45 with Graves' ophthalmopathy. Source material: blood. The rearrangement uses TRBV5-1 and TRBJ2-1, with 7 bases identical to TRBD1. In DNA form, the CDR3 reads TGCGCCAGCCGGAGTACGGGACAGTATTACAATGAGCAGTTCTTC. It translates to CASRSTGQYYNEQFF. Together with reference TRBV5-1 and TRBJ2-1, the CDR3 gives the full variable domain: KAGVTQTPRYLIKTRGQQVTLSCSPISGHRSVSWYQQTPGQGLQFLFEYFSETQRNKGNFPGRFSGRQFSNSRSEMNVSTLELGDSALYLCASRSTGQYYNEQFFGPGTRLTVL.